Below are 8 T cell receptor beta chains sequenced from a single sample in a study of T cell repertoires in breast cancer. A second nested PCR with blocking oligonucleotides suppressed unpaired genes. TCRdb analysed the emulsion pairing reads with MiXCR anew, one entry per CDR3 protein. The table has approximately 40,000 distinct CDR3 sequences, about 41% seen once. The expanded emulsion RT-PCR method captured paired alpha and beta chains from CD8+ T cells. Material for sequencing was CD8+ T cells. Source of these receptors: a pool of human donors with breast cancer or a healthy control (not recorded which).

This clonotype was counted once. The rearrangement uses TRBV3-1 and TRBJ2-2, with 7 bases identical to TRBD1. The V gene's germline CDR1 is LGHDT and CDR2 YNNKEL (reference sequence). The CDR3 has 17 residues. The V segment lost 4 bases and the J segment 5 bases; nucleotides outside the gene matches: 13. CDR3: CASSRTSGGYRTGELFF. The CDR3 DNA is TGTGCCAGCAGCCGGACCTCAGGGGGATACAGAACCGGGGAGCTGTTTTTT.

V is TRBV19 and J is TRBJ1-2; tentative D call: TRBD1 (5 bases). Between the trimmed V and J ends, which lost 5 bases and 4 bases, there was a span of 8 bases. CDR1 is LNHDA, CDR2 SQIVND, per germline (reference sequence). The CDR3 loop spans 12 amino acids. The DNA for the CDR3 is TGTGCCAGTAGTGCGGGACCCTATGGCTACACCTTC. Translated, it gives CASSAGPYGYTF.

The chain joins TRBV20-1 to TRBJ2-5; 8 positions match TRBD2. Germline V gives CDR1 DFQATT, CDR2 SNEGSKA (reference sequence). With 1 base clipped from V and 5 bases from J, the junction kept 18 bases outside the gene matches. This CDR3 contains 18 residues. This chain's CDR3 is CSARGASTSANMGETQYF. CDR3 coding DNA: TGCAGTGCTAGAGGGGCTTCGACTAGCGCTAATATGGGGGAGACCCAGTACTTC.

This clonotype was seen only a few times. The rearrangement uses TRBV25-1 and TRBJ2-1, with TRBD2 matching over 16 bases. The CDR3 covers 15 residues. Germline V gene lookup returns CDR1 MGHDK and CDR2 SYGVNS. Trimming cost V 3 bases and J 8 bases; bases outside gene matches: 1. The CDR3 loop reads CASSEGTSGRDEQFF. For the CDR3, the DNA is TGTGCCAGCAGTGAGGGGACTAGCGGGAGGGATGAGCAGTTCTTC.

Worth noting for this clonotype: One junction end does not reproduce the germline sequence, and a read error may be involved. The chain is built from TRBV12-3 or TRBV12-4 and TRBJ2-3; 7 bases match TRBD2. The CDR3 is 15 residues long. This chain's CDR3 is CANSLRAGGTDTQYF. The CDR3 DNA reads as TGTGCCAACAGTTTGAGGGCGGGGGGCACAGATACGCAGTATTTT.

This clonotype has only a few counts. V gene TRBV6-1 combines with J gene TRBJ2-1, with 9 bases lining up with TRBD2. Germline V gene sequence: CDR1 MNHNS, CDR2 SASEGT. CDR3 length: 16 amino acids. The J segment lost 7 bases and the V segment lost 8 bases, leaving 15 bases of the junction unmatched. The CDR3 DNA reads TGTGCCAGCGATCGCCGGGGCGGGGGGGCCGCGAATGAGCAGTTCTTC. The encoded protein is CASDRRGGGAANEQFF.

This clonotype was seen a handful of times. The chain is built from TRBV6-6 and TRBJ2-1, with unresolved D. CDR3 length equals 15 residues. V was pared by 0 bases and J by 5 bases, with 11 bases between. The V gene's germline CDR1 is MNHNY and CDR2 SVGAGI (reference sequence). The CDR3 DNA follows: TGTGCCAGCAGTTACTCGACAAACTTGCACAATGAGCAGTTCTTC. It yields the protein CASSYSTNLHNEQFF.

The V gene is TRBV7-2, the J gene TRBJ2-7, with D tentatively TRBD2 (5 bases). V was clipped by 4 bases and J by 2 bases, with 15 bases between them. Germline V lookup: CDR1 SGHTA, CDR2 FQGNSA. The CDR3 runs to 15 residues. The CDR3, as DNA: TGTGCCAGCAGCTCAGAGCCTAGCCTTACCTACGAGCAGTACTTC. Translation: CASSSEPSLTYEQYF.